The rows below give T cell receptor beta chains drawn from one sample of a study of response to subunit inactivated influenza vaccine. MiXCR, applied by TCRdb to the RT-PCR reads, yields one record per CDR3 protein. The profile covers 500,000 or so distinct CDR3 sequences, with approximately 15% appearing a single time and less than 4% taken by the ten largest. This material consisted of CD4+ T cells sorted from PBMCs, taken around 25 months after vaccination. The receptors here all came from a man aged 45 to 75 who received an inactivated influenza vaccine. Each CDR3 is given with its conserved first and last residue. D genes are given only for firm matches. Clone size is shown for a subset of rows, as once, few, many or a class of expanded clone.

j_gene	d_gene	abundance	v_gene	CDR3nt	CDR3aa
TRBJ1-1	.	.	TRBV20-1	TGCAGTGCTAGTTTCAGGTTCGACACTGAAGCTTTCTTT	CSASFRFDTEAFF
TRBJ2-1	.	.	TRBV4-3	TGCGCCAGCAGCCAAGTTTTAGCGGCCTACAATGAGCAGTTCTTC	CASSQVLAAYNEQFF
TRBJ2-2	.	.	TRBV4-3	TGCGCCAGCAGCCAAGACGGACGGAGCACCGGGGAGCTGTTTTTT	CASSQDGRSTGELFF
TRBJ2-7	.	.	TRBV20-1	TGCAGTGCTAAGGCAGGGACCCACGAGCAGTACTTC	CSAKAGTHEQYF
TRBJ2-2	TRBD2	few	TRBV3-1	TGTGCCAGCAGGAGCTCTAGCGGGGTTACCGGGGAGCTGTTTTTT	CASRSSSGVTGELFF
TRBJ2-1	.	.	TRBV29-1	TGCAGCGTTTATCCCCAAGCGGTCTCCTACAATGAGCAGTTCTTC	CSVYPQAVSYNEQFF
TRBJ2-7	TRBD2	.	TRBV30	TGTGCCTGGAAGGGACTAGCGGGGCACGAGCAGTACTTC	CAWKGLAGHEQYF
TRBJ2-1	TRBD2	few	TRBV7-2	TGTGCCAGCAGCTTAGCTAGTCCGGGACTAGGAGGAAGGGGTGAGCAGTTCTTC	CASSLASPGLGGRGEQFF
TRBJ1-2	TRBD1	few	TRBV9	TGTGCCAGCAGCACCCGACAGGGTTTTGGCTACACCTTC	CASSTRQGFGYTF
TRBJ2-1	.	many	TRBV27	TGTGCCAGCGGGTATCGAGGCGGTGAGCAGTTCTTC	CASGYRGGEQFF
TRBJ1-2	.	few	TRBV28	TGTGCCAGCAGCAACCCACGGGCGAGGTATGGCTACACCTTC	CASSNPRARYGYTF
TRBJ2-3	.	few	TRBV11-1	TGTGCCAGCAGCTTAGCCGTTCAGGGCAGAGACACAGATACGCAGTATTTT	CASSLAVQGRDTDTQYF
TRBJ2-3	TRBD2	few	TRBV11-2	TGTGCCAGCACCATATCGGCGGGGGGGCTTCGCACAGATACGCAGTATTTT	CASTISAGGLRTDTQYF
TRBJ2-7	.	.	TRBV9	TGTGCCAGCAGCGAAGGGAAAGGACTTACCTCCGAGCAGTACTTC	CASSEGKGLTSEQYF
TRBJ1-2	.	few	TRBV9	TGTGCCAGCAGCGGGGCATACAACTATGGCTACACCTTC	CASSGAYNYGYTF
TRBJ1-1	.	many	TRBV6-1	TGTGCCAGCAGTCATACGGGGGGAACTGAAGCTTTCTTT	CASSHTGGTEAFF
TRBJ1-2	.	many	TRBV20-1	TGCAGTGCTTCACCTCGGGGGGCGCGAGGCTACACCTTC	CSASPRGARGYTF
TRBJ2-7	.	.	TRBV4-3	TGCGCCAGCAGCCAAGATCTCGGACAGATACACTCCTACGAGCAGTACTTC	CASSQDLGQIHSYEQYF
TRBJ2-1	TRBD2	.	TRBV20-1	TGCAGTGCTAGAGCGGGACTAGCGGGAGGGTCGCGCAATGAGCAGTTCTTC	CSARAGLAGGSRNEQFF
TRBJ2-2	TRBD2	few	TRBV7-3	TGTGCCAGCAGCTTACGCGGGAGGTCGAACACCGGGGAGCTGTTTTTT	CASSLRGRSNTGELFF
TRBJ1-1	.	.	TRBV27	TGTGCCAGCAGTTTACCCCCCGTTGGAGGGGGTAACACTGAAGCTTTCTTT	CASSLPPVGGGNTEAFF
TRBJ1-2	.	few	TRBV1	TGCACCAGCAGCCAAGATAGACAACTCTATGGCTACACCTTC	CTSSQDRQLYGYTF
TRBJ2-1	.	few	TRBV20-1	TGCAGTGCCCTTAGGGGTGAGCAGTTCTTC	CSALRGEQFF
TRBJ1-2	TRBD1	.	TRBV3-1	TGTGCCAGCAGCCATGCTGGACAGGGATCGGGAGGCTACACCTTC	CASSHAGQGSGGYTF
TRBJ2-3	.	.	TRBV28	TGTGCCAGCCTTAGCGATTTAGCCACAGATACGCAGTATTTT	CASLSDLATDTQYF
TRBJ1-2	.	few	TRBV19	TGTGCCAGTAGTCAGGCGCCAGGCAGTAACTATGGCTACACCTTC	CASSQAPGSNYGYTF
TRBJ1-1	TRBD1	.	TRBV2	TGTGCCAGAGTGACAGGGCCGAACACTGAAGCTTTCTTT	CARVTGPNTEAFF
TRBJ1-1	TRBD1	few	TRBV3-1	TGTGCCAGCAGCCCAGGGACAGGGCAAGCTTTCTTT	CASSPGTGQAFF
TRBJ1-3	.	.	TRBV9	TGTGCCAGCAGCGTAGGTGGGACGTCCAAAGGAAACACCATATATTTT	CASSVGGTSKGNTIYF
TRBJ2-1	TRBD2	.	TRBV24-1	TGTGCCACCAGTGATGCAAGCGGGGAGGCATACAATGAGCAGTTCTTC	CATSDASGEAYNEQFF
TRBJ2-7	TRBD1	few	TRBV5-1	TGCGCCAGCAGGTTAGGGACAGGAGTCTACGAGCAGTACTTC	CASRLGTGVYEQYF
TRBJ1-4	.	few	TRBV11-2	TGTGCCAGCAGCTTAGGAGGGACATCTGAAAAACTGTTTTTT	CASSLGGTSEKLFF
TRBJ1-2	.	many	TRBV3-1	TGTGCCAGCAGCCTAGACCCCACAGGCGACTACACCTTC	CASSLDPTGDYTF
TRBJ2-2	.	few	TRBV6-2/TRBV6-3	TGTGCCAGCAGTACCCCTCGGTCCACCGGGGAGCTGTTTTTT	CASSTPRSTGELFF
TRBJ1-4	.	many	TRBV10-3	TGTGCCATCAGTGAGCCGGAGCCATCGGGAGGTGAAAAACTGTTTTTT	CAISEPEPSGGEKLFF
TRBJ1-6	.	few	TRBV3-1	TGTGCCAGCAGCCCTCGGGGGGGACGTTTTAGAAATTCACCCCTCCACTTT	CASSPRGGRFRNSPLHF
TRBJ2-3	.	.	TRBV7-2	TGTGCCAGCAGCTTAACGACCTACACAGATACGCAGTATTTT	CASSLTTYTDTQYF
TRBJ1-4	.	few	TRBV3-1	TGTGCCAGCAGCCAAGGGCCGGTTAATGAAAAACTGTTTTTT	CASSQGPVNEKLFF
TRBJ2-1	.	.	TRBV7-9	TGTGCCAGCAGCTTAGGGGCTAGGGCCAAAGATGTCAATGAGCAGTTCTTC	CASSLGARAKDVNEQFF
TRBJ1-2	.	.	TRBV12-3/TRBV12-4	TGTGCCAGCAGTAGGGGCCGCTCTAACTATGGCTACACCTTC	CASSRGRSNYGYTF
TRBJ2-5	.	many	TRBV5-1	TGCGCCAGCAGCTGGACAGTTGGAGAGACCCAGTACTTC	CASSWTVGETQYF